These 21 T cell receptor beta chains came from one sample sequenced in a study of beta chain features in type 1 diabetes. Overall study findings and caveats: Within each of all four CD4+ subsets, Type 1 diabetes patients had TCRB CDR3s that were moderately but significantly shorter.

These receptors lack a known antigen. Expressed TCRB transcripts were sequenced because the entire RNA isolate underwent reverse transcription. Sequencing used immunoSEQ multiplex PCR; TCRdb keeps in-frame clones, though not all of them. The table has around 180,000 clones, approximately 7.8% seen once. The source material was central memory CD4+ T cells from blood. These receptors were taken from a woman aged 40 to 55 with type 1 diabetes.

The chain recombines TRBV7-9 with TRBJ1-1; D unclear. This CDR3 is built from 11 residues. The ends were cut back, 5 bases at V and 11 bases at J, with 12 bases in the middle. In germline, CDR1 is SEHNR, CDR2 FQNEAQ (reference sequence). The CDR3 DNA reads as TGTGCCAGCAGCGTATCGGAGAAGGCTTTCTTT. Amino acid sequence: CASSVSEKAFF.

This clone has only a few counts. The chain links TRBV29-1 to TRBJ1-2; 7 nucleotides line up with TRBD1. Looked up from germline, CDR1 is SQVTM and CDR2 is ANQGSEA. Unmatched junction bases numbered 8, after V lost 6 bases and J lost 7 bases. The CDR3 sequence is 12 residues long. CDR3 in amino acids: CSVDRDRGGYTF. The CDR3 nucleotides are TGCAGCGTAGACAGGGACCGGGGTGGCTACACCTTC.

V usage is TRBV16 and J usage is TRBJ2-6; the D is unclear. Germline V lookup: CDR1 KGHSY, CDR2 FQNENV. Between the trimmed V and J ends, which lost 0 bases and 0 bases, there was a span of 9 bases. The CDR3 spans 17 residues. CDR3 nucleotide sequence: TGTGCCAGCAGCCAATCGATTCCCGGCTCTGGGGCCAACGTCCTGACTTTC. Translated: CASSQSIPGSGANVLTF.

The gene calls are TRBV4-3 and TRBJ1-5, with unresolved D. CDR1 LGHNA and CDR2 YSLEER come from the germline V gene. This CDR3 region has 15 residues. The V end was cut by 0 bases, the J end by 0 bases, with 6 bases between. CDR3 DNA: TGCGCCAGCAGCCAAGAGTACTATAGCAATCAGCCCCAGCATTTT. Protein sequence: CASSQEYYSNQPQHF.

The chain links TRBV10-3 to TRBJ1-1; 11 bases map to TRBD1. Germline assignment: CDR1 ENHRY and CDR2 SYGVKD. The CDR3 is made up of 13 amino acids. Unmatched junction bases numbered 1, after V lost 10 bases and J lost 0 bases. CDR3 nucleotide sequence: TGTGCCACGGGACAGGGGGTGAACACTGAAGCTTTCTTT. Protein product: CATGQGVNTEAFF.

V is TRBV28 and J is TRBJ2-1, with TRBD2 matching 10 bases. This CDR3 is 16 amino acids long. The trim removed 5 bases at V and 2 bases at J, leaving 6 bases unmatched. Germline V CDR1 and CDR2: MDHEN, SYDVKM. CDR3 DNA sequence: TGTGCCAGCAGTGTAACGAGCGGGAGGGCCTACAATGAGCAGTTCTTC. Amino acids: CASSVTSGRAYNEQFF.

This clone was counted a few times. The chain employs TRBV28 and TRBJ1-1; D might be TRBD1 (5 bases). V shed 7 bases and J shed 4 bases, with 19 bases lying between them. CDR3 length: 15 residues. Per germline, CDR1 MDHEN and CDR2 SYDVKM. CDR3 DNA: TGTGCCAGCAACCTCTGGGGGGGAGGAGGCACTGAAGCTTTCTTT. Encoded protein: CASNLWGGGGTEAFF.

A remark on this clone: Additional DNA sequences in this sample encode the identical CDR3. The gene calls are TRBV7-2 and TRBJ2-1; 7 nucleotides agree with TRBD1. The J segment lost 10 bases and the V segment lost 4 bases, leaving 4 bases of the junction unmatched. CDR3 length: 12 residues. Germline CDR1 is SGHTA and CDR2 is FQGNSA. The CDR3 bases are TGTGCCAGCAGCTCACAGGGGTACGAGCAGTTCTTC. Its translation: CASSSQGYEQFF.

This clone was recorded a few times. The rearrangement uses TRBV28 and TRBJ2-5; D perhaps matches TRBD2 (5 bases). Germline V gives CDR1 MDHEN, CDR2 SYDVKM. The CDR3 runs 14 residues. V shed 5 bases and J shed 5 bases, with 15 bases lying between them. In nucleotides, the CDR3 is TGTGCCAGCAGTCCACTAGGCACGGGCGAGACCCAGTACTTC. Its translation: CASSPLGTGETQYF.

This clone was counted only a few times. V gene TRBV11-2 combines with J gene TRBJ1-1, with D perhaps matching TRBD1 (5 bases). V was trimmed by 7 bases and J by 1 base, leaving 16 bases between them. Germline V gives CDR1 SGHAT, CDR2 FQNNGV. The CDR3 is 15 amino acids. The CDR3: CASTWGGGKNTEAFF. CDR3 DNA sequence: TGTGCCAGCACGTGGGGGGGAGGAAAGAACACTGAAGCTTTCTTT.

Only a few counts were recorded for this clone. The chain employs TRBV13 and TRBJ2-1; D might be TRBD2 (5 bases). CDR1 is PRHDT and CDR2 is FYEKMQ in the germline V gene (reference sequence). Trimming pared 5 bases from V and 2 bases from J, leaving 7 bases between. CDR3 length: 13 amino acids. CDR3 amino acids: CASSPGTYNEQFF. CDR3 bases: TGTGCCAGCAGCCCCGGGACCTACAATGAGCAGTTCTTC.

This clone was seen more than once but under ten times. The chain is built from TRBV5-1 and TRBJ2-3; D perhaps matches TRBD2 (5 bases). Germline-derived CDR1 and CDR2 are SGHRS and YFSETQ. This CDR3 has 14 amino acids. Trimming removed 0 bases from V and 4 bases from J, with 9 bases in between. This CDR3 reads CASSLDSGPDTQYF. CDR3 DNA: TGCGCCAGCAGCTTGGACAGCGGTCCAGATACGCAGTATTTT. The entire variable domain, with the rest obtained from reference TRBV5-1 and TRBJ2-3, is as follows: KAGVTQTPRYLIKTRGQQVTLSCSPISGHRSVSWYQQTPGQGLQFLFEYFSETQRNKGNFPGRFSGRQFSNSRSEMNVSTLELGDSALYLCASSLDSGPDTQYFGPGTRLTVL.

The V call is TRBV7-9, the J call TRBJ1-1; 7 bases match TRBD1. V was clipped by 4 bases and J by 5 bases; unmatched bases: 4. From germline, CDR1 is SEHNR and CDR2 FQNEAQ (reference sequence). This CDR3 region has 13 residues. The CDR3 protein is CASSSSTGTEAFF. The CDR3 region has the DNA TGTGCCAGCAGCTCCTCGACAGGGACTGAAGCTTTCTTT.

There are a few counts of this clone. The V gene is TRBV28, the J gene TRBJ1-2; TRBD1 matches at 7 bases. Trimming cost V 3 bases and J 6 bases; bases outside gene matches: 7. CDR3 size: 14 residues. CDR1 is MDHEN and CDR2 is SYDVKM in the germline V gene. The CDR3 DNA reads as TGTGCCAGCAGTTTTTGGCCAACAGGGGATGGCTACACCTTC. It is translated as CASSFWPTGDGYTF.

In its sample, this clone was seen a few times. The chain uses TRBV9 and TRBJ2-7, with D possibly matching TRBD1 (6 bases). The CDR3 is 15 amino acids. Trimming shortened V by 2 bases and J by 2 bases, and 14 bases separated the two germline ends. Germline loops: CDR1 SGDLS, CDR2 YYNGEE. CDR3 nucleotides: TGTGCCAGCAGCGTGGAACCCGGGGACACCTACGAGCAGTACTTC. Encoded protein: CASSVEPGDTYEQYF.

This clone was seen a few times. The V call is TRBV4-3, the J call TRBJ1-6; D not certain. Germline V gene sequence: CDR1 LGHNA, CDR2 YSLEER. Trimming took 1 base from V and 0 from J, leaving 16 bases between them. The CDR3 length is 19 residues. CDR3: CASSQGINARSSYNSPLHF. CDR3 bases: TGCGCCAGCAGCCAAGGGATAAACGCTAGGAGCTCCTATAATTCACCCCTCCACTTT.

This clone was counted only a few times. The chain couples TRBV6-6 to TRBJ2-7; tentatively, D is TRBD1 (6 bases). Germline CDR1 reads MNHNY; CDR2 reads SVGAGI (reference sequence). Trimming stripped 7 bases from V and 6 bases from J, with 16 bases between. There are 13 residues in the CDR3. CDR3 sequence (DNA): TGTGCCAGCAACCCCACAGGGATCGCCGAGCAGTACTTC. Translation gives CASNPTGIAEQYF.

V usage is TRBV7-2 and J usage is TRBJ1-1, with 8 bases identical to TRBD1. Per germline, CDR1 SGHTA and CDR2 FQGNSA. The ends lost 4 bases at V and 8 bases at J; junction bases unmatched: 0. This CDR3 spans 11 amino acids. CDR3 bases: TGTGCCAGCAGCTGGACAGGGGAAGCTTTCTTT. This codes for CASSWTGEAFF. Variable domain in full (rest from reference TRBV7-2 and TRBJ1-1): GAGVSQSPSNKVTEKGKDVELRCDPISGHTALYWYRQSLGQGLEFLIYFQGNSAPDKSGLPSDRFSAERTGGSVSTLTIQRTQQEDSAVYLCASSWTGEAFFGQGTRLTVV.

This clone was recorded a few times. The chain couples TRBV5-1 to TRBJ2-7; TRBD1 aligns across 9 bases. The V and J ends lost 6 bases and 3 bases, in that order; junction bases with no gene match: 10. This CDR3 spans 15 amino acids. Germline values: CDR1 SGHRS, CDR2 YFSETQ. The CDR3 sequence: CASIPGTGPYYEQYF. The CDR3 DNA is TGCGCCAGCATCCCCGGGACAGGGCCTTACTACGAGCAGTACTTC.

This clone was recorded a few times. The CDR3 DNA is TGTGCCAGCAGTAAGCGGAGACAAGAGACCCAGTACTTC. It codes for CASSKRRQETQYF. This chain uses TRBV7-2 with TRBJ2-5; D perhaps matches TRBD2 (5 bases). CDR3 length: 13 residues. CDR1 is SGHTA, CDR2 FQGNSA, per germline. Trimming removed 6 bases at V and 2 bases at J, with 10 bases between.

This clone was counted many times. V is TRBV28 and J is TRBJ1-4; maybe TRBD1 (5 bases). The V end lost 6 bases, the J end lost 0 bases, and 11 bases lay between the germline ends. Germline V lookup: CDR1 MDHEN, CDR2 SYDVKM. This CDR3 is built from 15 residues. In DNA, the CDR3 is TGTGCCAGCAGGGCGGGGGGATCAACTAATGAAAAACTGTTTTTT. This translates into CASRAGGSTNEKLFF.